Each of the 5 T cell receptor beta chains below was sequenced from the same sample in a study of blood T cell repertoires in COVID-19. Sequenced by immunoSEQ multiplex PCR; TCRdb stores in-frame clones only, minus some. The sample lists some 310,000 clones, roughly 91% occurring once. Material for sequencing was peripheral blood. The receptors were gathered from a man aged 50 to 60 with active or convalescent COVID-19.

In its sample, this clone was seen once. The chain couples TRBV6-5 to TRBJ2-7, with TRBD1 matching over 7 bases. The V gene end was trimmed by 6 bases and the J gene end by 0 bases; junction bases not matched to a gene: 8. CDR1 is MNHEY, CDR2 SVGAGI, per germline. This CDR3 contains 15 residues. CDR3 region: CASRMGQSSSYEQYF. CDR3 sequence (DNA): TGTGCCAGCAGGATGGGACAGTCGAGCTCCTACGAGCAGTACTTC.

CDR3 nucleotides: TGTGCCTCCGGGAGTTCACCCCTCCACTTT. Translated: CASGSSPLHF. This chain links TRBV28 with TRBJ1-6; no clear D gene. The CDR3 is 10 residues long. Germline loops: CDR1 MDHEN, CDR2 SYDVKM. Trimming took 11 bases from V and 9 from J, leaving 8 bases between them. Full variable domain (remainder filled in from reference TRBV28 and TRBJ1-6): DVKVTQSSRYLVKRTGEKVFLECVQDMDHENMFWYRQDPGLGLRLIYFSYDVKMKEKGDIPEGYSVSREKKERFSLILESASTNQTSMYLCASGSSPLHFGNGTRLTVT.

The rearrangement uses TRBV28 and TRBJ1-5; 7 bases agree with TRBD1. CDR3 size: 16 residues. V lost 3 bases and J lost 2; bases outside the gene matches: 7. Germline V gene sequence: CDR1 MDHEN, CDR2 SYDVKM. CDR3 amino acids: CASSLNSGTGNQPQHF. The DNA of the CDR3 is TGTGCCAGCAGTTTGAACTCCGGGACAGGCAATCAGCCCCAGCATTTT.

Comments on this clone: Different DNA sequences within this sample yield the same CDR3. The rearrangement joins TRBV2 to TRBJ1-5; the D gene is possibly TRBD1 (5 bases). This CDR3 has 14 residues. From germline, CDR1 is SNHLY and CDR2 FYNNEI. Trimming left V 2 bases short and J 6 bases short, with 11 bases between. In nucleotides, the CDR3 is TGTGCCAGCAGTGAACAGGGTCAGGGTCAGCCCCAGCATTTT. Translation: CASSEQGQGQPQHF.

The chain recombines TRBV7-6 with TRBJ1-4; no firm D call. CDR1 and CDR2 from the germline V gene are SGHVS and FNYEAQ. The CDR3 sequence is 14 residues long. V lost 4 bases and J 0 bases, leaving 6 bases between the germline ends. The CDR3: CASSSSATNEKLFF. The CDR3 DNA sequence: TGTGCCAGCAGCTCCTCTGCAACTAATGAAAAACTGTTTTTT. Full variable domain (outside the CDR3, taken from reference TRBV7-6 and TRBJ1-4): GAGVSQSPRYKVTKRGQDVALRCDPISGHVSLYWYRQALGQGPEFLTYFNYEAQQDKSGLPNDRFSAERPEGSISTLTIQRTEQRDSAMYRCASSSSATNEKLFFGSGTQLSVL.